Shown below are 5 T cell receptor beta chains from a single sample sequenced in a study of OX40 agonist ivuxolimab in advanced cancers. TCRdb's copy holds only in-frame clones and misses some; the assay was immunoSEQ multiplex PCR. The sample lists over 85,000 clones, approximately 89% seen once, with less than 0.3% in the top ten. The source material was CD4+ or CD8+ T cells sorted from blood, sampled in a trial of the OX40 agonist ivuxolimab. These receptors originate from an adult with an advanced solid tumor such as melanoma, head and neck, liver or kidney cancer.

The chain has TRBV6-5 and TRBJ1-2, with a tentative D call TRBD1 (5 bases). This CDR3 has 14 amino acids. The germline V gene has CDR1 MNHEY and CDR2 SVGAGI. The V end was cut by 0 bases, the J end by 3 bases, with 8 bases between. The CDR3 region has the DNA TGTGCCAGCAGTTACTCGTCCAGGGACTATGGCTACACCTTC. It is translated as CASSYSSRDYGYTF.

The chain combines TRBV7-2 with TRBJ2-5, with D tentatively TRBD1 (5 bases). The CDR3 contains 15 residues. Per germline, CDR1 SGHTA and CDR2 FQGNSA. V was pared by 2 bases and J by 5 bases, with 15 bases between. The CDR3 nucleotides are TGTGCCAGCAGCTTAAGTTTTTCAGGGTCTGAGACCCAGTACTTC. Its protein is CASSLSFSGSETQYF.

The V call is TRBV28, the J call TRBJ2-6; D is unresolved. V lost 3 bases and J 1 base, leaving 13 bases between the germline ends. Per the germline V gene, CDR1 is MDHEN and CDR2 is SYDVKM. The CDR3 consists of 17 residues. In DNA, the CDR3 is TGTGCCAGCAGTTTCTCGGTCTTGGTTTCTGGGGCCAACGTCCTGACTTTC. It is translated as CASSFSVLVSGANVLTF.

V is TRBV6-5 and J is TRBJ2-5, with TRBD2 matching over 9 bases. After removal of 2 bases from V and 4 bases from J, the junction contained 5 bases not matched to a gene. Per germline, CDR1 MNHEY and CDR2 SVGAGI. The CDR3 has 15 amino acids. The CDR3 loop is CASSYAGGPGETQYF. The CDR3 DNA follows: TGTGCCAGCAGTTACGCGGGGGGGCCTGGAGAGACCCAGTACTTC.

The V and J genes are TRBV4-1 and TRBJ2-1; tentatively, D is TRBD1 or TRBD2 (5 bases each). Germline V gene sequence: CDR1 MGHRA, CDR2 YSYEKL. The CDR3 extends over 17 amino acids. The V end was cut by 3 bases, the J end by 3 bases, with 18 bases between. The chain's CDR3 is CASSQDGVGTVYNEQFF. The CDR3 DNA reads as TGCGCCAGCAGCCAGGATGGGGTCGGGACGGTCTACAATGAGCAGTTCTTC.